The clone carrying this TCR beta chain is labeled large (0.1 to 1%). Amplification of TRBV12-4/TRBJ1-2 clonotypes used adaptor-ligated barcode primers. In TCRdb, the multiplex PCR reads were re-called with MiXCR into one record per CDR3 protein. The sample includes about 840 distinct CDR3 sequences, 3.4% of them seen just once. Trimming took off 7 bases at V and 8 bases at J, with 20 bases between the two ends. The CDR3 covers 14 residues. CD25-based Treg depletion was applied to purified naive CD4+ T cells. This chain connects TRBV12-3 or TRBV12-4 to TRBJ1-2; D is unclear. Sequenced material: naive CD4+ T cells sorted from blood. The sample's subset: naive CD4+ T cells, CD4+CD45RA+CD25-. The TCR was taken from a female donor with breast cancer. This CDR3 reads CASTHPGGGRGYTF. The CDR3 DNA reads as TGTGCCAGCACACACCCCGGCGGCGGACGCGGCTACACCTTC.